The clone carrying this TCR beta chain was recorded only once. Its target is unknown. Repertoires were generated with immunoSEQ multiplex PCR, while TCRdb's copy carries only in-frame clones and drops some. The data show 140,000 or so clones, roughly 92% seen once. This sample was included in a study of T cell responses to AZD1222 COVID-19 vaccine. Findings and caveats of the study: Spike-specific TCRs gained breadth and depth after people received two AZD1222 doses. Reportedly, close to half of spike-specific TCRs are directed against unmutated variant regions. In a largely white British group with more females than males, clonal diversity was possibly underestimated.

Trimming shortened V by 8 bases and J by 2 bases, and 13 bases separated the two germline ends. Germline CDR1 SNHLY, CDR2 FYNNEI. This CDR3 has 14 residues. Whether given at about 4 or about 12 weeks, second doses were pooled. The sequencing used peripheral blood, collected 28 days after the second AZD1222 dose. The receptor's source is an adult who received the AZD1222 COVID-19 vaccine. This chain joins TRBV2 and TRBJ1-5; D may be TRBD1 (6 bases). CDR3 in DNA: TGTGCCAGCTCTACAGGGAGCGGCAATCAGCCCCAGCATTTT. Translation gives CASSTGSGNQPQHF.